This is a list of T cell receptor beta chains from one sample in a study of control samples from healthy donors and cancer patients. Clones were sequenced by immunoSEQ multiplex PCR, and TCRdb holds only the in-frame ones, with some missing. The sample holds 160,000 or so clones, 93% seen once. Sequenced sample: blood. These TCRs come from a man in his fifties or sixties in good health. Both conserved end residues are part of each CDR3. Each record gives: J gene, clone size, V gene, D gene, CDR3 protein, CDR3 DNA. The D gene is left open where the match is weak. Only some rows state a clone size, as once, few, many or a class for expanded clones.

>TRBJ2-3|-|TRBV6-2/TRBV6-3|-
CASSYEAPPGDTQYF
TGTGCCAGCAGTTACGAGGCCCCGCCAGGAGATACGCAGTATTTT
>TRBJ1-2|-|TRBV6-5|-
CASSYSRVRGYTF
TGTGCCAGCAGTTACTCTCGGGTTCGGGGCTACACCTTC
>TRBJ2-3|-|TRBV11-3|TRBD1
CASTSTGSYTQYF
TGTGCCAGCACCTCGACAGGGTCATATACGCAGTATTTT
>TRBJ2-2|-|TRBV10-3|-
CAIRGQANTGELFF
TGTGCCATCAGAGGCCAGGCGAACACCGGGGAGCTGTTTTTT
>TRBJ2-2|-|TRBV28|-
CATGWGAGELFF
TGTGCCACCGGGTGGGGGGCCGGGGAGCTGTTTTTT
>TRBJ1-2|-|TRBV11-2|TRBD1
CASSADRVYGYTF
TGTGCCAGCAGCGCTGACAGGGTTTATGGCTACACCTTC
>TRBJ1-3|-|TRBV19|-
CASIAWSGNTIYF
TGTGCCAGTATCGCTTGGTCAGGAAACACCATATATTTT
>TRBJ1-5|-|TRBV18|TRBD1
CASSLQGAVGNQPQHF
TGTGCCAGCTCTTTACAGGGGGCAGTAGGCAATCAGCCCCAGCATTTT
>TRBJ1-2|-|TRBV10-2|-
CASRSGVEYGYTF
TGCGCCAGCAGATCAGGTGTAGAGTATGGCTACACCTTC
>TRBJ2-3|-|TRBV15|-
CATSREGGSSTDTQYF
TGTGCCACCAGCAGAGAAGGCGGATCTAGCACAGATACGCAGTATTTT
>TRBJ1-2|once|TRBV3-1/TRBV3-2|-
CASSQGLRDYGYTF
TGTGCCAGCAGCCAAGGTCTGAGGGATTATGGCTACACCTTC
>TRBJ1-6|-|TRBV30|-
CAWSGATGSYNSPLHF
TGTGCCTGGAGTGGGGCGACAGGATCCTATAATTCACCCCTCCACTTT
>TRBJ2-1|-|TRBV11-2|-
CASRLANFYNEQFF
TGTGCCAGCAGGTTGGCCAATTTTTACAATGAGCAGTTCTTC
>TRBJ1-1|-|TRBV27|-
CASSGLRANTEAFF
TGTGCCAGCTCGGGGTTGAGGGCGAACACTGAAGCTTTCTTT
>TRBJ2-1|-|TRBV25-1|-
CASSEWAPGDEQFF
TGTGCCAGCAGTGAATGGGCCCCCGGGGATGAGCAGTTCTTC
>TRBJ1-6|-|TRBV11-2|TRBD1
CASSLVQGGNSPLHF
TGTGCCAGCAGCTTAGTTCAGGGGGGTAATTCACCCCTCCACTTT
>TRBJ1-4|-|TRBV11-2|-
CASSYGAANEKLFF
TGTGCCAGCAGTTACGGGGCGGCTAATGAAAAACTGTTTTTT
>TRBJ2-3|-|TRBV24-1|TRBD1
CAIAGTGKTDTQYF
TGTGCCATCGCCGGGACAGGGAAAACAGATACGCAGTATTTT
>TRBJ2-1|-|TRBV4-1|-
CASSQRDSWDNEQFF
TGCGCCAGCAGCCAACGGGATAGCTGGGACAATGAGCAGTTCTTC
>TRBJ2-2|once|TRBV11-3|-
CASSLVTLMSTGELFF
TGTGCCAGCAGCTTAGTGACACTCATGAGCACCGGGGAGCTGTTTTTT
>TRBJ1-5|-|TRBV18|-
CASSPEVSSRAQPQHF
TGTGCCAGCTCACCAGAAGTCTCTTCCCGGGCCCAGCCCCAGCATTTT
>TRBJ2-3|-|TRBV7-2|TRBD2
CASSLRGIAGGQDTQYF
TGTGCCAGCAGCTTAAGGGGAATAGCGGGAGGGCAAGATACGCAGTATTTT
>TRBJ1-6|-|TRBV5-1|-
CASSLTDSPLHF
TGCGCCAGCAGCTTGACAGATTCACCCCTCCACTTT
>TRBJ2-5|-|TRBV5-1|-
CASSLEGRQETQYF
TGCGCCAGCAGCTTGGAAGGCAGGCAAGAGACCCAGTACTTC
>TRBJ2-1|-|TRBV5-1|TRBD1
CASRSRGQGFNEQFF
TGCGCCAGCAGGAGTAGGGGACAGGGGTTCAATGAGCAGTTCTTC
>TRBJ1-5|once|TRBV19|-
CASSLPPGTSNQPQHF
TGTGCCAGTAGTCTCCCCCCGGGAACGAGCAATCAGCCCCAGCATTTT
>TRBJ2-1|-|TRBV15|TRBD2
CATRRELDEQFF
TGTGCCACCAGGCGGGAGCTAGATGAGCAGTTCTTC
>TRBJ1-1|-|TRBV10-1|-
CASSDYDTEAFF
TGCGCCAGCAGTGATTATGACACTGAAGCTTTCTTT
>TRBJ2-7|-|TRBV5-6|TRBD2
CASSFISGSPYEQYF
TGTGCCAGCAGCTTTATTAGCGGGAGCCCCTACGAGCAGTACTTC
>TRBJ2-7|-|TRBV19|-
CASSIGRAAYEQYF
TGTGCCAGTAGTATAGGGCGAGCCGCCTACGAGCAGTACTTC
>TRBJ2-1|-|TRBV29-1|TRBD2
CSVEGTSGGGVTYNEQFF
TGCAGCGTTGAAGGGACTAGCGGAGGGGGGGTTACCTACAATGAGCAGTTCTTC
>TRBJ2-3|-|TRBV6-5|TRBD2
CASSPGTSADTQYF
TGTGCCAGCAGTCCGGGGACTAGCGCAGATACGCAGTATTTT
>TRBJ2-7|-|TRBV28|-
CASSLQGEQYF
TGTGCCAGCAGTCTCCAAGGCGAGCAGTACTTC
>TRBJ1-5|-|TRBV21-1|-
CASSKEGAVLKSPNQPQHF
TGTGCCAGCAGCAAAGAGGGGGCAGTCTTGAAAAGCCCTAATCAGCCCCAGCATTTT
>TRBJ2-3|-|TRBV3-1/TRBV3-2|TRBD2
CASSPSGRWADTQYF
TGTGCCAGCAGTCCTAGCGGGAGATGGGCAGATACGCAGTATTTT
>TRBJ2-3|-|TRBV13|TRBD2
CASSPSAGLTVDTQYF
TGTGCCAGCAGCCCCTCAGCGGGGTTGACGGTAGATACGCAGTATTTT
>TRBJ1-5|-|TRBV28|-
CASRTGSNQPQHF
TGTGCCAGCAGAACAGGGTCGAATCAGCCCCAGCATTTT
>TRBJ2-7|-|TRBV7-9|TRBD1
CASSLAGTVYEQYF
TGTGCCAGCAGCTTAGCGGGGACAGTCTACGAGCAGTACTTC
>TRBJ2-7|-|TRBV19|-
CASSMGGMEHEQYF
TGTGCCAGTAGTATGGGCGGGATGGAGCACGAGCAGTACTTC
>TRBJ2-4|-|TRBV2|-
CASSPTGTKNIQYF
TGTGCCAGCAGCCCTACAGGGACCAAAAACATTCAGTACTTC
>TRBJ2-1|-|TRBV29-1|-
CSVTGRGTEQFF
TGCAGCGTTACCGGCCGGGGGACTGAGCAGTTCTTC
>TRBJ2-2|once|TRBV15|TRBD2
CATSRPVGRGVDTGELFF
TGTGCCACCAGCAGACCTGTAGGCCGGGGGGTCGACACCGGGGAGCTGTTTTTT
>TRBJ2-2|-|TRBV25-1|-
CASSENTGELFF
TGTGCCAGCAGTGAAAACACCGGGGAGCTGTTTTTT
>TRBJ1-5|-|TRBV5-6|-
CASSLRGSGNQPQHF
TGTGCCAGCAGCTTGCGGGGAAGCGGCAATCAGCCCCAGCATTTT
>TRBJ1-6|-|TRBV5-1|TRBD1
CASSLKGQGASPLHF
TGCGCCAGCAGCTTGAAGGGACAGGGGGCATCACCCCTCCACTTT
>TRBJ2-1|-|TRBV29-1|-
CSVVGTGTYNEQFF
TGCAGCGTTGTAGGTACAGGGACGTACAATGAGCAGTTCTTC
>TRBJ1-4|-|TRBV5-1|-
CASSLGQIREKLFF
TGCGCCAGCAGCTTGGGACAGATAAGAGAAAAACTGTTTTTT
>TRBJ2-1|-|TRBV5-1|-
CASSLPSSGNEQFF
TGCGCCAGCAGCTTGCCTAGTAGTGGCAATGAGCAGTTCTTC
>TRBJ1-1|once|TRBV5-1|TRBD1
CASSLTGDEAFF
TGCGCCAGCAGCTTAACAGGGGATGAGGCTTTCTTT
>TRBJ2-3|-|TRBV6-5|-
CASSSFGGYTDTQYF
TGTGCCAGCAGTTCGTTTGGGGGTTACACAGATACGCAGTATTTT
>TRBJ2-3|-|TRBV3-1/TRBV3-2|-
CASRQLDTQYF
TGTGCCAGCAGACAATTAGATACGCAGTATTTT
>TRBJ2-4|-|TRBV28|-
CASSKRNIQYF
TGTGCCAGCAGTAAAAGAAACATTCAGTACTTC
>TRBJ1-1|once|TRBV5-1|TRBD1
CASSGSGTGVVTEAFF
TGCGCCAGCAGCGGCTCCGGGACAGGGGTGGTCACTGAAGCTTTCTTT
>TRBJ2-7|-|TRBV11-1|-
CASSLESEQYF
TGTGCCAGCAGCTTAGAAAGCGAGCAGTACTTC